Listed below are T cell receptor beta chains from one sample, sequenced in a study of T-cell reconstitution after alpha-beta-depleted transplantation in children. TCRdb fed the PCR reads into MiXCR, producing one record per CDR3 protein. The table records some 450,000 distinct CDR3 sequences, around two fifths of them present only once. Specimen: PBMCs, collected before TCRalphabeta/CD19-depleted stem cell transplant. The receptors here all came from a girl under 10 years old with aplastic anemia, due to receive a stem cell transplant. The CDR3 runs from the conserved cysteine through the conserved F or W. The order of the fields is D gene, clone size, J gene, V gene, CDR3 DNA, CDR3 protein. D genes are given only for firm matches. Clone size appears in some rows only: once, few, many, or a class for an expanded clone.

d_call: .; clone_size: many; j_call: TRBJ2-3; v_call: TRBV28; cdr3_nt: TGTGCCAGCAGTCCCCTCTATCCGACAACAGATACGCAGTATTTT; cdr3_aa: CASSPLYPTTDTQYF
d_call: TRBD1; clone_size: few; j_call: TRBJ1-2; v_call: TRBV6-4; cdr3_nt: TGTGCCAGCAAAGGACAGGGAGAGTCGGACTACACCTTC; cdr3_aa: CASKGQGESDYTF
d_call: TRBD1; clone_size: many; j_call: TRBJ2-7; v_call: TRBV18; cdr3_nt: TGTGCCAGCTCACCAATGGGACAGGGGGCTGGGTACGAGCAGTACTTC; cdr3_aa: CASSPMGQGAGYEQYF
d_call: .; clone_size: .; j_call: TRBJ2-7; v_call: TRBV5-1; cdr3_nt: TGCGCCAGCACAAACTATGGGGAGACGGACGACTACGAGCAGTACTTC; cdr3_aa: CASTNYGETDDYEQYF
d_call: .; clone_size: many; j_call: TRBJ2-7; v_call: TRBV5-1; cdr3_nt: TGCGCCAGCAGCTTGGACAGCAGCTCCTACGAGCAGTACTTC; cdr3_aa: CASSLDSSSYEQYF
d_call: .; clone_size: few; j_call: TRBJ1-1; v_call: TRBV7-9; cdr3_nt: TGTGCCAGCAGCTCGGACGGGTTCACTGAAGCTTTCTTT; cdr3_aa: CASSSDGFTEAFF
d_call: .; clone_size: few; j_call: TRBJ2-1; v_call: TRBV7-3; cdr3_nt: TGTGCCAGCAGCCGCCAACTAGCTTCCGAGCAGTTCTTC; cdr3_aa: CASSRQLASEQFF
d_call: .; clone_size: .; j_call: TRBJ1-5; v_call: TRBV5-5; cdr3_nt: TGTGCCAGCAGCATTGACAGGCGGAGTAGTCAGCCCCAGCATTTT; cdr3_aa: CASSIDRRSSQPQHF
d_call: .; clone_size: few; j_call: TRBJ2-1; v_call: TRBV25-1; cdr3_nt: TGTGCCAGCATTTATCGGGGGGCAGGAAGGAATGAGCAGTTCTTC; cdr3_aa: CASIYRGAGRNEQFF
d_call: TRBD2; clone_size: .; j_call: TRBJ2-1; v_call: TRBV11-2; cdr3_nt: TGTGCCAGCAGCGAACGACCGAGACTAGCAGACAATGAGCAGTTCTTC; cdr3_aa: CASSERPRLADNEQFF
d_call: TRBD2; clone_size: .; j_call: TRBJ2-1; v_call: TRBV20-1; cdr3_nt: TGCAGTGCTAGTGGAACGCCACTAGCGGGCAATGAGCAGTTCTTC; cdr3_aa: CSASGTPLAGNEQFF
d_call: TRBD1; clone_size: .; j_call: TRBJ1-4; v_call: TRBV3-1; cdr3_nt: TGTGCCAGCAGCCACCCCGCGAGGGACAGGTTTAATGAAAAACTGTTTTTT; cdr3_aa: CASSHPARDRFNEKLFF
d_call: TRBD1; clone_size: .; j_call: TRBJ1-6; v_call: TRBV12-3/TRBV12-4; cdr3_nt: TGTGCCAGCAGTTTCCCAGGGACAGGAAATTCACCCCTCCACTTT; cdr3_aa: CASSFPGTGNSPLHF
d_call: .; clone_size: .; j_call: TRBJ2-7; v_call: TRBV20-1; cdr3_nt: TGCAGTGCTAGAGAACTGGACATCTCCGAGCAGTACTTC; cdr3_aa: CSARELDISEQYF
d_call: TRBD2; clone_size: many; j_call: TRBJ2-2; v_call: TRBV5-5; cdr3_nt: TGTGCCAGCAGCTGGAGGACTAGCGGGAACACCGGGGAGCTGTTTTTT; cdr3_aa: CASSWRTSGNTGELFF
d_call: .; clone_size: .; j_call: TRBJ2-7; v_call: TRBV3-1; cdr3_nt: TGTGCCAGCAGCCAAGTGCACTACGAGCAGTACTTC; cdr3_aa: CASSQVHYEQYF
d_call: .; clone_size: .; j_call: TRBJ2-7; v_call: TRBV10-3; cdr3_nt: TGTGCCATCAAGGGGAGAACAGATTACGAGCAGTACTTC; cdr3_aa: CAIKGRTDYEQYF
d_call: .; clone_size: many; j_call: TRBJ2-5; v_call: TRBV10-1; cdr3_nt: TGCGCCAGCAGTGTGACGGGACAAGAGACCCAGTACTTC; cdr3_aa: CASSVTGQETQYF
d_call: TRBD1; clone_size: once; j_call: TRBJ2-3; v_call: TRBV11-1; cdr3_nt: TGTGCCAGCAGCCACAGGGGACCCTACACAGATACGCAGTATTTT; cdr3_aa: CASSHRGPYTDTQYF
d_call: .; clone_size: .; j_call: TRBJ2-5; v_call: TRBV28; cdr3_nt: TGTGCCAGCAGTTTATCCACGATCCAAGAGACCCAGTACTTC; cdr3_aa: CASSLSTIQETQYF
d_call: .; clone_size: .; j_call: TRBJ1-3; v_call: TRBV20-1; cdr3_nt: TGCAGTGCTAGGAAAACAGGGAGCTCTGGAAACACCATATATTTT; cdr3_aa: CSARKTGSSGNTIYF
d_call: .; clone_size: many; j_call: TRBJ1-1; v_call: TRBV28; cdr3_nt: TGTGCCAGCAGTCCTCCTGGGAGGTCTGAAGCTTTCTTT; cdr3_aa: CASSPPGRSEAFF
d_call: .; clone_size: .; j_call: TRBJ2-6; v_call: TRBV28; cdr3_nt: TGTGCCAGCAGTTTATTATTCTCTGGGGCCAACGTCCTGACTTTC; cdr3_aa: CASSLLFSGANVLTF
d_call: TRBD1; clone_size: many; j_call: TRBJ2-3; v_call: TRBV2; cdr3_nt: TGTGCCAGCAGTGATCCGCGAGATGACAGGGGGCTCCGAAGCACAGATACGCAGTATTTT; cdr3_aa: CASSDPRDDRGLRSTDTQYF
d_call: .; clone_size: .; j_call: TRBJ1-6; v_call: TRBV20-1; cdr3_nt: TGCAGTGCTCTACTCGGTGGCTCACCCCTCCACTTT; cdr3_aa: CSALLGGSPLHF
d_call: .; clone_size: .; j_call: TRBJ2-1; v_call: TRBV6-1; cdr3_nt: TGTGCCAGCAGGGGCGGGCTTGCCTACAATGAGCAGTTCTTC; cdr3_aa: CASRGGLAYNEQFF
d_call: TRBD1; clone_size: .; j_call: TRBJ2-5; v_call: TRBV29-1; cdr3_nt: TGCAGCGTTCATTACAGGGGTACTAAAGAGACCCAGTACTTC; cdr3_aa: CSVHYRGTKETQYF
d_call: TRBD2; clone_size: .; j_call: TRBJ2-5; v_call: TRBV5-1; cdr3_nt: TGCGCCAGCAGCACCGTCTTCGGACGGCGGGGGGGCCTAGAGACCCAGTACTTC; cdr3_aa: CASSTVFGRRGGLETQYF
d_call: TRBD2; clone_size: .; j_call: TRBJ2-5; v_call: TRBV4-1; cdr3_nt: TGCGCCAGCAGCCAAGATCGCCGCGGGGGGGCTGAGACCCAGTACTTC; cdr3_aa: CASSQDRRGGAETQYF
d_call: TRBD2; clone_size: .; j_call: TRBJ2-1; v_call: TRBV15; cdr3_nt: TGTGCCACCAGCAGACTGCTAGCGGGAGGGTATAATGAGCAGTTCTTC; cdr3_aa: CATSRLLAGGYNEQFF
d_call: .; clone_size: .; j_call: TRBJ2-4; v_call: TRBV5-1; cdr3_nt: TGCGCCAGCACGGCCCTCACCACGACTAAAAACATTCAGTACTTC; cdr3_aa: CASTALTTTKNIQYF
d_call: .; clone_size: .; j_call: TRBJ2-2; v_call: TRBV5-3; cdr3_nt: TGTGCCAGGAGCCCACTGGGGACTTTGAACACCGGGGAGCTGTTTTTT; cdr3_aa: CARSPLGTLNTGELFF
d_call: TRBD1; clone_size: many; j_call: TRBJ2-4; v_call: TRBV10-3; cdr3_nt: TGTGCCATCAGGAAGGGACAGGAGCAAAACATTCAGTACTTC; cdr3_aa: CAIRKGQEQNIQYF
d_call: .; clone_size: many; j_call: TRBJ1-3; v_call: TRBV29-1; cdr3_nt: TGCAGCGCTGCGGACGGTAGTGACTCTGGAAACACCATATATTTT; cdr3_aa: CSAADGSDSGNTIYF
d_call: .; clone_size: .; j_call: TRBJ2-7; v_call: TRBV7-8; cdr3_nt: TGTGCCAGCAGCTTAGGTCTAGACACCTACGAGCAGTACTTC; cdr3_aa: CASSLGLDTYEQYF
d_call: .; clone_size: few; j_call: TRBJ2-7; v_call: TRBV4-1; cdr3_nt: TGCGCCAGCAGCCAAATACAGGGCAACGAGCAGTACTTC; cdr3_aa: CASSQIQGNEQYF
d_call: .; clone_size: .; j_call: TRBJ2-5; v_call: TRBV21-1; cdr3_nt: TGTGCCAGCAGCTCCCCACTGGCGGGGACCCAAGAGACCCAGTACTTC; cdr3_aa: CASSSPLAGTQETQYF
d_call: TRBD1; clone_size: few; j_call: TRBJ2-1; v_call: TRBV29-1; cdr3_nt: TGCAGCCTGACAGGGGAGTACAATGAGCAGTTCTTC; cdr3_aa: CSLTGEYNEQFF
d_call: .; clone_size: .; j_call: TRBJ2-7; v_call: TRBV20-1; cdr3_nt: TGCAGTGCTAGAGATGCCTTTCTTGCACGAGCGGGTACGAGCTACAGGCAGTACTTC; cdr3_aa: CSARDAFLARAGTSYRQYF
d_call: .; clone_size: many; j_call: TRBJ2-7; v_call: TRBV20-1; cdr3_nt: TGCAGTGCTAGAAAAGCGACTGGAAAGGGGACGCAGTACTTC; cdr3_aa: CSARKATGKGTQYF
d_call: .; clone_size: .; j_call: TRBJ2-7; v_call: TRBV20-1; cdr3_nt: TGCAGTGCTAAGGCTAGCTACGAGCAGTACTTC; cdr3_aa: CSAKASYEQYF
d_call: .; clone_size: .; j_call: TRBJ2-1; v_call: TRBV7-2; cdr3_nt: TGTGCCAGCAGCTATGACCAGTACAATGAGCAGTTCTTC; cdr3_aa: CASSYDQYNEQFF
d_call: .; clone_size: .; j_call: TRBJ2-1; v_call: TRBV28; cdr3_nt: TGTGCCAGCAATATTTATGACGCTGAGCAGTTCTTC; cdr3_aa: CASNIYDAEQFF
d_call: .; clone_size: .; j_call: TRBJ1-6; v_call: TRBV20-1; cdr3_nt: TGCAGTGCTAGAGATATCCAGGGACGAAATTCACCCCTCCACTTT; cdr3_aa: CSARDIQGRNSPLHF
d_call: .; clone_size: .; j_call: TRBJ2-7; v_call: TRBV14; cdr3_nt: TGTGCCAGCAGCCTCAATACCAACGAGCAGTACTTC; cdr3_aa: CASSLNTNEQYF
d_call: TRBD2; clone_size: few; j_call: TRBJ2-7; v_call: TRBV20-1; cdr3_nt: TGCAGTGCTAGAGAAGCGGGGGCCTCCTACGAGCAGTACTTC; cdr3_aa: CSAREAGASYEQYF
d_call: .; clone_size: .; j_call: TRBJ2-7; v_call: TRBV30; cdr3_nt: TGTGCCTGGAGCCGGGACATTTCCTACGAGCAGTACTTC; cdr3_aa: CAWSRDISYEQYF
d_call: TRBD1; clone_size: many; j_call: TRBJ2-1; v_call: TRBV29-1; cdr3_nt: TGCAGCGTTGAAGGGGTGGAGAACAGGGGGTATGAGCAGTTCTTC; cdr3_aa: CSVEGVENRGYEQFF
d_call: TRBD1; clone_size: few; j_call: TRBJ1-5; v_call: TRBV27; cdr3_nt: TGTGCCAGCAGTCCGACGGGGGGACAGTTTAGCAATCAGCCCCAGCATTTT; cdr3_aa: CASSPTGGQFSNQPQHF
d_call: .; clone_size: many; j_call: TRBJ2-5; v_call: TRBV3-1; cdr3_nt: TGTGCCAGCAGCCCGACAGTCCAAGAGACCCAGTACTTC; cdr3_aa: CASSPTVQETQYF
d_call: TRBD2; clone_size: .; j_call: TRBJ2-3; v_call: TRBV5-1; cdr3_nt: TGCGCCAGCAGTCAAGGACTAGCGGGGGGCCCCGACTTGAGAGATACGCAGTATTTT; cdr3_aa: CASSQGLAGGPDLRDTQYF
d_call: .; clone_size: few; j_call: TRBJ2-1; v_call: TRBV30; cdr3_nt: TGTGCCTGGAGTTCAACCCTCCGGGAGCAGTTCTTC; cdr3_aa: CAWSSTLREQFF
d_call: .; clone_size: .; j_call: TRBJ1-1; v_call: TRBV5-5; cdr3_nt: TGTGCCAGCAGCTTGTACAGACAAAAGAACACTGAAGCTTTCTTT; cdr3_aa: CASSLYRQKNTEAFF